Following are 22 T cell receptor beta chains from one sample sequenced in a study of T cells in Graves' hyperthyroidism and ophthalmopathy. There were TCR beta CDR3 regions amplified from RNA transcripts. The HTBI set primed first-round TCR CDR3 RT-PCR. TCRdb redid the calling of the multiplex PCR reads with MiXCR, one entry per CDR3 protein. Of around 490,000 distinct CDR3 sequences in the sample, nearly 20% are singletons; the top ten hold about half. The sequencing sample was made of blood. The receptors derive from a man aged 35 to 55 with Graves' ophthalmopathy.

This clonotype was picked up a small number of times. This chain links TRBV6-1 with TRBJ2-7, with D uncertain. This CDR3 region has 13 residues. The germline V gene encodes CDR1 MNHNS and CDR2 SASEGT. V was trimmed by 7 bases and J by 7 bases, leaving 17 bases between them. Here the CDR3 DNA reads TGTGCCAGCATCGAGAGCGCGGCGTGGGAGCAGTACTTC. Its translation is CASIESAAWEQYF.

This clonotype was recorded many times. The rearrangement links TRBV12-3 or TRBV12-4 to TRBJ1-5; a weak D match, TRBD1 (6 bases). The CDR3 length is 16 residues. The ends were cut back, 6 bases at V and 4 bases at J, with 19 bases in the middle. CDR3 DNA sequence: TGTGCCAGCAGCCTCGGGACACCGAGTGTAAATCAGCCCCAGCATTTT. Translated: CASSLGTPSVNQPQHF.

This clonotype occurred many times. V and J are TRBV3-1 and TRBJ2-7; TRBD1 agrees at 8 bases. The trim removed 3 bases at V and 5 bases at J, leaving 6 bases unmatched. The CDR3 loop spans 14 amino acids. Germline-derived CDR1 and CDR2 are LGHDT and YNNKEL (reference sequence). For the CDR3, the DNA is TGTGCCAGCAGCCAGGGACAGGATCGCCACGAGCAGTACTTC. Protein: CASSQGQDRHEQYF.

The table lists this clonotype with a few counts. The chain recombines TRBV6-2 or TRBV6-3 with TRBJ2-1; 10 bases align to TRBD2. V gave up 5 bases and J gave up 3 bases; unmatched junction bases: 10. The CDR3 is 17 residues long. Germline V gives CDR1 MNHEY, CDR2 SVGEGT. The CDR3 DNA sequence: TGTGCCAGCAGTACCAGGCTAGCGGGAGATCGCTACAATGAGCAGTTCTTC. Its protein product is CASSTRLAGDRYNEQFF.

The gene calls are TRBV20-1 and TRBJ2-5, with 11 bases aligning to TRBD2. Trimming cost V 0 bases and J 2 bases; bases outside gene matches: 8. The CDR3 spans 17 residues. Germline values: CDR1 DFQATT, CDR2 SNEGSKA (reference sequence). CDR3 coding DNA: TGCAGTGCTAGAGATGGGACTAGCGGAACTTCTCAAGAGACCCAGTACTTC. Amino acid sequence: CSARDGTSGTSQETQYF.

The table lists this clonotype with a few counts. V and J are TRBV12-3 or TRBV12-4 and TRBJ2-6; maybe TRBD2 (6 bases). The CDR3 covers 15 residues. V lost 5 bases, J lost 2 bases, and 10 bases lay in between. The CDR3 here is CASSDSSAGANVLTF. The CDR3 DNA reads as TGTGCCAGCAGTGACTCTAGCGCTGGGGCCAACGTCCTGACTTTC.

The chain joins TRBV6-1 to TRBJ1-3; 7 bases are shared with TRBD1. Trimming cost V 6 bases and J 0 bases; bases outside gene matches: 23. The germline gives CDR1 MNHNS, CDR2 SASEGT. The CDR3 has 21 amino acids. The CDR3 sequence is CASSRGPLDRSGLSSGNTIYF. CDR3 nucleotide sequence: TGTGCCAGCAGCCGAGGCCCCCTGGACAGGTCGGGGCTAAGCTCTGGAAACACCATATATTTT.

There are many counts of this clonotype. The V and J genes are TRBV12-3 or TRBV12-4 and TRBJ2-7, with 9 nucleotides matching TRBD2. The J segment lost 4 bases and the V segment lost 3 bases, leaving 10 bases of the junction unmatched. This CDR3 spans 16 amino acids. The CDR3 region is CASSFGSGRRKYEQYF. DNA for the CDR3: TGTGCCAGCAGTTTCGGTAGCGGGAGAAGAAAATACGAGCAGTACTTC.

The chain couples TRBV30 to TRBJ2-7; 10 bases agree with TRBD2. V was clipped by 1 base and J by 3 bases; unmatched bases: 9. Germline CDR1 GTSNPN, CDR2 SVGIG (reference sequence). The CDR3 is 16 amino acids. The CDR3 reads CAWSDLLAGAIYEQYF. The CDR3 region has the DNA TGTGCCTGGAGTGACCTTCTAGCGGGGGCAATCTACGAGCAGTACTTC. Looking up the rest from reference TRBV30 and TRBJ2-7 gives the full variable domain: SQTIHQWPATLVQPVGSPLSLECTVEGTSNPNLYWYRQAAGRGLQLLFYSVGIGQISSEVPQNLSASRPQDRQFILSSKKLLLSDSGFYLCAWSDLLAGAIYEQYFGPGTRLTVT.

A few counts support this clonotype. The chain combines TRBV29-1 with TRBJ1-2, with 10 bases fitting TRBD1. The CDR3 has 12 amino acids. The germline CDR1 and CDR2 sequences are SQVTM and ANQGSEA. With V trimmed by 5 bases and J by 10 bases, 7 bases remained unmatched. The CDR3 DNA reads TGCAGCGTTCCTGGGGGACAGGGGTACTACACCTTC. Residues: CSVPGGQGYYTF.

The J gene is TRBJ2-7, the V gene TRBV5-1; TRBD2 matches 7 bases. Per germline, CDR1 SGHRS and CDR2 YFSETQ. Trimming cost V 0 bases and J 4 bases; bases outside gene matches: 10. This CDR3 is 16 amino acids long. The CDR3 DNA is TGCGCCAGCAGCTTGGGTTCAACCCCGGGGGGATACGAGCAGTACTTC. This translates into CASSLGSTPGGYEQYF.

This chain uses TRBV5-5 with TRBJ2-7, with D possibly being TRBD1 or TRBD2 (6 bases each). The germline CDR1 and CDR2 sequences are SGHKS and YYEKEE (reference sequence). V shed 4 bases and J shed 2 bases, with 19 bases lying between them. The CDR3 contains 16 residues. CDR3 amino acids: CASSRGVGTRTYEQYF. The CDR3 DNA is TGTGCCAGCAGCAGGGGGGTCGGGACTCGCACCTACGAGCAGTACTTC.

This clonotype occurred many times. This chain connects TRBV12-3 or TRBV12-4 to TRBJ1-2; 8 nucleotides line up with TRBD1. The CDR3 length is 17 residues. Trimming removed 4 bases from V and 5 bases from J; junction bases left unmatched: 15. CDR3: CASSSGTGQTRMYGYTF. CDR3 DNA sequence: TGTGCCAGCAGTTCAGGGACAGGCCAAACTCGTATGTATGGCTACACCTTC.

This clonotype has a handful of counts. The chain is built from TRBV19 and TRBJ1-1, with D hard to call. Germline V lookup: CDR1 LNHDA, CDR2 SQIVND (reference sequence). The CDR3 totals 15 residues. V lost 5 bases and J lost 8, with 21 bases in between. The DNA of the CDR3 is TGTGCCAGTAGTCTCACCCCGGCAGACCCCCCGGAAGCTTTCTTT. This translates into CASSLTPADPPEAFF. The complete variable domain, with remaining parts taken from reference TRBV19 and TRBJ1-1, reads DGGITQSPKYLFRKEGQNVTLSCEQNLNHDAMYWYRQDPGQGLRLIYYSQIVNDFQKGDIAEGYSVSREKKESFPLTVTSAQKNPTAFYLCASSLTPADPPEAFFGQGTRLTVV.

This clonotype was detected only a few times. The CDR3 is CASGKRQHLNEQFF. The CDR3 DNA reads as TGTGCCAGCGGAAAGAGGCAGCACCTAAATGAGCAGTTCTTC. The V call is TRBV27, the J call TRBJ2-1; D gene unclear. The V end lost 8 bases, the J end lost 7 bases, and 18 bases lay between the germline ends. CDR1 and CDR2 (germline): MNHEY, SMNVEV (reference sequence). The CDR3 runs 14 residues.

This chain links TRBV5-1 with TRBJ1-2, with D perhaps matching TRBD1 (6 bases). Germline assignment: CDR1 SGHRS and CDR2 YFSETQ. Trimming pared 3 bases from V and 8 bases from J, leaving 17 bases between. The CDR3 consists of 14 residues. The CDR3 DNA reads TGCGCCAGCAGCTCCGAACAGGGCTGGCAAGGCTACACCTTC. Its translation: CASSSEQGWQGYTF.

In its sample, this clonotype was seen once. V usage is TRBV9 and J usage is TRBJ2-1, with D maybe TRBD1 (5 bases). This CDR3 region has 16 residues. The germline V and J ends were trimmed by 0 bases and 7 bases, with 17 bases remaining between them. CDR1 is SGDLS and CDR2 is YYNGEE in the germline V gene. The CDR3 DNA reads TGTGCCAGCAGCGTAGAGCCAGGGATAATTAGTAATGAGCAGTTCTTC. Translating gives CASSVEPGIISNEQFF.

A remark on this clonotype: A read error is possible here, since a much larger clone lies one base away. The chain uses TRBV12-3 or TRBV12-4 and TRBJ2-2, with D possibly TRBD2 on 6 matching bases. The CDR3 contains 14 residues. Between the trimmed V and J ends, which lost 3 bases and 8 bases, there was a span of 13 bases. The CDR3 is CASSLRGRPGELFF. DNA of the CDR3: TGTGCCAGCAGTTTGCGGGGCCGGCCGGGGGAGCTGTTTTTT.

This clonotype came up many times. The rearrangement uses TRBV7-2 and TRBJ1-1; perhaps TRBD1 as D (6 bases). CDR3 length: 12 amino acids. CDR1 SGHTA and CDR2 FQGNSA come from the germline V gene. The CDR3 spells CVEQGGRTEAFF. The CDR3 DNA reads TGTGTCGAGCAAGGGGGACGCACTGAAGCTTTCTTT.

This clonotype was recorded a few times. The V call is TRBV20-1, the J call TRBJ2-7; 7 nucleotides agree with TRBD2. Trimming at V came to 5 bases and at J to 0 bases, leaving 10 bases not matched to a gene. From germline, CDR1 is DFQATT and CDR2 SNEGSKA (reference sequence). The CDR3 covers 15 residues. The CDR3 reads CSAGSQRTSSYEQYF. The CDR3 nucleotides read TGCAGTGCTGGATCACAAAGGACTAGCTCCTACGAGCAGTACTTC.

This clonotype was detected many times. V usage is TRBV12-3 or TRBV12-4 and J usage is TRBJ1-2; tentative D call: TRBD1 (5 bases). The length of the CDR3 is 13 residues. V shed 6 bases and J shed 7 bases, with 15 bases lying between them. CDR3 protein: CASRRQGRGGYTF. The CDR3 DNA reads TGTGCCAGCAGACGTCAGGGTAGGGGTGGCTACACCTTC.

The chain carries TRBV7-6 and TRBJ2-7; TRBD1 might be the D (5 bases). This CDR3 is built from 14 residues. Per the germline V gene, CDR1 is SGHVS and CDR2 is FNYEAQ. Deletions cut 3 bases from V and 3 bases from J, with 12 bases between. The CDR3 DNA reads TGTGCCAGCAGCTTGAGTAGGGGCCACTACGAGCAGTACTTC. It is translated as CASSLSRGHYEQYF.